These T cell receptor beta chains were read from a single sample in a study of technical replicates of blood from a handful of donors. TCRdb's table, derived via immunoSEQ multiplex PCR, lists solely in-frame clones and lacks some. The profile shows approximately 81,000 clones, roughly 96% of them singletons. Specimen: T cells isolated from PBMCs. These TCRs come from a human donor in good health. Both conserved end residues are part of each CDR3. The D gene is left open where the match is weak. Size is omitted from some rows. Given values are once, few, many or a class for expanded clones.

TGTGCCAGCAACTTGGGGACAGTCTTCAATGAGCAGTTCTTC,CASNLGTVFNEQFF,TRBV28,TRBJ2-1,.,TRBD1
TGCGCCAGCAGCTTGGGACTAGCGGGAGGTCCCGGCCTTAAACGCACAGATACGCAGTATTTT,CASSLGLAGGPGLKRTDTQYF,TRBV5-1,TRBJ2-3,.,TRBD2
TGTGCCAGCAGATATACAGGGGCGGTCCACGAGCAGTACTTC,CASRYTGAVHEQYF,TRBV11-2,TRBJ2-7,.,TRBD1
TGTGCCAGCAACAATCGGACGGGAAACACTGAAGCTTTCTTT,CASNNRTGNTEAFF,TRBV5-4,TRBJ1-1,.,.
TGTGCCAGCAGTGTAGGGGTTTTGAACACTGAAGCTTTCTTT,CASSVGVLNTEAFF,TRBV6-1,TRBJ1-1,.,.
TGTGCCAGCAGTTCCAAGACAGGGCCCGTCTACAATGAGCAGTTCTTC,CASSSKTGPVYNEQFF,TRBV28,TRBJ2-1,.,TRBD1
TGTGCCAGCAGCACTAGAGACACTGAAGCTTTCTTT,CASSTRDTEAFF,TRBV9,TRBJ1-1,once,.
TGTGCCAGATATAGCGGGAGTCGCTACAATGAGCAGTTCTTC,CARYSGSRYNEQFF,TRBV21-1,TRBJ2-1,.,.
TGTGCCAGCAGCTTCGGAGACAGGGTGTGGCAGCCCCAGCATTTT,CASSFGDRVWQPQHF,TRBV5-8,TRBJ1-5,.,TRBD1
TGTGCCAGCAGCCCCACTGGCGGCCTTAGCACAGATACGCAGTATTTT,CASSPTGGLSTDTQYF,TRBV13,TRBJ2-3,.,.
TGTGCCAGTAGTATTCGAGGTAGTCAGCCCCAGCATTTT,CASSIRGSQPQHF,TRBV19,TRBJ1-5,.,.
TGTGCCACCAGCAGAGCGGGAACAATGAACACTGAAGCTTTCTTT,CATSRAGTMNTEAFF,TRBV15,TRBJ1-1,.,.
TGTGCCAGCAGCACCGCGTGGAGAACAGGTGGTAACTATGGCTACACCTTC,CASSTAWRTGGNYGYTF,TRBV9,TRBJ1-2,.,.
TGCAGCGTTGACCGGACAGGGAACACAGATACGCAGTATTTT,CSVDRTGNTDTQYF,TRBV29-1,TRBJ2-3,.,TRBD1
TGTGCCAGCAGTTATTCAACGGGGTCAGATACGCAGTATTTT,CASSYSTGSDTQYF,TRBV6-5,TRBJ2-3,once,.
TGTGCCAGCAGCTTAAGGGGATATACTAACTATGGCTACACCTTC,CASSLRGYTNYGYTF,TRBV13,TRBJ1-2,once,.
TGTGCCAGCAGGCCGACAGTGGAGAGCTCCTACGAGCAGTACTTC,CASRPTVESSYEQYF,TRBV6-5,TRBJ2-7,.,.
TGCGCCAGCAGCCCTACAGGGGGCGCCGGCTATGGCTACACCTTC,CASSPTGGAGYGYTF,TRBV5-1,TRBJ1-2,.,TRBD1
TGTGCCAGCAGGGGAGCGGGCCTTTACAATGAGCAGTTCTTC,CASRGAGLYNEQFF,TRBV27,TRBJ2-1,.,.
TGCAGCGTTTCTAGACTGGCTGGAAACACCATATATTTT,CSVSRLAGNTIYF,TRBV29-1,TRBJ1-3,.,.
TGTGCCAGCAGTCTACGGCGGTACGATACGCAGTATTTT,CASSLRRYDTQYF,TRBV11-2,TRBJ2-3,once,.
TGTGCCAGCAGCCCCCGGGACATACATCAGCCCCAGCATTTT,CASSPRDIHQPQHF,TRBV28,TRBJ1-5,once,.
TGTGCCAGCAGTTTTGAGGGGACTCAGACGGAGACCCAGTACTTC,CASSFEGTQTETQYF,TRBV27,TRBJ2-5,once,.
TGCGCCAGCAGTGAGTCAGGGAAATCAGCGGATGAAAAACTGTTTTTT,CASSESGKSADEKLFF,TRBV10-1,TRBJ1-4,.,.
TGCGCCAGCAGCGACGGGACAGGGGGCTACGAGCAGTACTTC,CASSDGTGGYEQYF,TRBV5-1,TRBJ2-7,.,TRBD1
TGTGCCACCGCAAGAACAGGGGAATTCGCTCAGCCCCAGCATTTT,CATARTGEFAQPQHF,TRBV10-3,TRBJ1-5,.,TRBD1
TGTGCCAGCAGCTTAGTGGGGGGGGCCGAGGCTGAGCAGTTCTTC,CASSLVGGAEAEQFF,TRBV7-3,TRBJ2-1,.,.
TGTGCCAGTAGCATCGACAGACCATATCAGCCCCAGCATTTT,CASSIDRPYQPQHF,TRBV19,TRBJ1-5,.,.
TGTGCCAGTAGTTCCCAGGACACAAAACTGTTTTTT,CASSSQDTKLFF,TRBV19,TRBJ1-4,.,.
TGTGCCAGCTCACATCGACAGCCTAAACAAGAGACCCAGTACTTC,CASSHRQPKQETQYF,TRBV18,TRBJ2-5,.,.
TGTGCCAGCACCTCTGAAGGGACTAGCGGGAGAAATGGGCAGTTCTTC,CASTSEGTSGRNGQFF,TRBV2,TRBJ2-1,.,TRBD2
TGTGCCAGCAGCCCCCGGGACAGGGGCACCGGGGAGCTGTTTTTT,CASSPRDRGTGELFF,TRBV7-9,TRBJ2-2,.,TRBD1